This entry is about one T cell receptor beta chain. Its target is not known. The data belong to a study of cytomegalovirus exposure and HLA in healthy donors. From the 120-subject validation cohort, which was separate from the approximately 720-subject first cohort, the donors were drawn. Study-wide results and caveats: Rarity held for most TCR sequences, but there were some public TCRs that occurred in many donors. A classifier reportedly called cytomegalovirus status with high sensitivity and specificity. Cytomegalovirus-associated TCR beta chains were listed, numbering 164.

The germline CDR1 and CDR2 sequences are MGHRA and YSYEKL. Trimming took 1 base from V and 7 from J; bases not matched to a gene: 10. This CDR3 comprises 16 residues. TCRdb's table, derived via immunoSEQ multiplex PCR, lists solely in-frame clones and lacks some. Among some 160,000 clones, around 90% were seen once, and the ten largest hold under 3%. The sequence was collected from a young man in good health and CMV-seronegative. The sequenced material came from PBMCs. The V call is TRBV4-1, the J call TRBJ2-1; 7 bases agree with TRBD2. Here the CDR3 DNA reads TGCGCCAGCAGCCAAGTAGGGACTACCCAGTGGAATGAGCAGTTCTTC. It translates to CASSQVGTTQWNEQFF.